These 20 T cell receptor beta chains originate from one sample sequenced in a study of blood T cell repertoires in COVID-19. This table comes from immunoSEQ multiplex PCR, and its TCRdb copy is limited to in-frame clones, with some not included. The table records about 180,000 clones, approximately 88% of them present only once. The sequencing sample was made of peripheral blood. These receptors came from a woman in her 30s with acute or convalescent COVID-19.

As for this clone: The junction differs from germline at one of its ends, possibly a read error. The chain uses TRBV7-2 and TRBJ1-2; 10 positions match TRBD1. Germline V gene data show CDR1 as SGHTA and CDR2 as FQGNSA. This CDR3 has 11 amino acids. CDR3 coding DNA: TGTGCCAGCAGCTCGACCGGGACAGGGGACTTC. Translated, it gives CASSSTGTGDF. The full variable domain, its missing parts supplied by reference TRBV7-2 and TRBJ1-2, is GAGVSQSPSNKVTEKGKDVELRCDPISGHTALYWYRQSLGQGLEFLIYFQGNSAPDKSGLPSDRFSAERTGGSVSTLTIQRTQQEDSAVYLCASSSTGTGDFGSGTRLTVV.

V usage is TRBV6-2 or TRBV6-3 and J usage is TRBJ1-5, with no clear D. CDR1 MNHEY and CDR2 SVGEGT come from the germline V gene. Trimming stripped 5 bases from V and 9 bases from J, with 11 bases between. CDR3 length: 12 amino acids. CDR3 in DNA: TGTGCCAGCAGTCCCCGCGGTAGGCCCCAGCATTTT. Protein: CASSPRGRPQHF.

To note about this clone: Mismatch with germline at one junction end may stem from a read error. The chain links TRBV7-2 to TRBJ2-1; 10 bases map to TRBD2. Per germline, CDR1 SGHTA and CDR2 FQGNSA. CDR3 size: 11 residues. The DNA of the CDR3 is TGTGCCAGCAGTCAAAGCGGGAGGGCAATCTTC. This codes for CASSQSGRAIF.

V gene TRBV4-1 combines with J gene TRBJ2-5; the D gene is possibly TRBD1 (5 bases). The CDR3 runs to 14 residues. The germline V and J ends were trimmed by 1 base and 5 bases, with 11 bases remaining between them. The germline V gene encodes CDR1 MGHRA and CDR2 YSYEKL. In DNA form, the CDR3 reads TGCGCCAGCAGCCAAGGTTTGGGGCTGGAGACCCAGTACTTC. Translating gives CASSQGLGLETQYF.

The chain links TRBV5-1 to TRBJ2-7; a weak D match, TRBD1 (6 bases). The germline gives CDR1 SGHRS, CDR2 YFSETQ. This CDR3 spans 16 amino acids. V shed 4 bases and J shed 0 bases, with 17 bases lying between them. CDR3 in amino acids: CASSPPTGWGSYEQYF. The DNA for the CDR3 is TGCGCCAGCAGCCCCCCGACAGGCTGGGGCTCCTACGAGCAGTACTTC.

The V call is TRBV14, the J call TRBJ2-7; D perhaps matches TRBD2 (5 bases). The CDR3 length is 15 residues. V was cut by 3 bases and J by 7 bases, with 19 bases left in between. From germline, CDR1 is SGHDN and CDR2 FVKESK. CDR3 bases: TGTGCCAGCAGCCACTCTGGGAGCGAAGTGGGGGAGCAGTACTTC. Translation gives CASSHSGSEVGEQYF.

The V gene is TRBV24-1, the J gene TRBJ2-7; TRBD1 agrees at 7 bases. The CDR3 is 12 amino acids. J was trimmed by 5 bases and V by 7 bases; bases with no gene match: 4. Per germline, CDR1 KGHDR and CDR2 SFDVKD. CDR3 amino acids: CATSTGTDEQYF. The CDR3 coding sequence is TGTGCCACCAGCACCGGGACAGACGAGCAGTACTTC.

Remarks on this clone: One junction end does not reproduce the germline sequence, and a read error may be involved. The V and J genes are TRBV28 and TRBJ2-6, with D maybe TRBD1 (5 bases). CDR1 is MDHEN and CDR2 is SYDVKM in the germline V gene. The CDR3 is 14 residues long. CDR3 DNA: TGTGCCACGTTGTTCACCTCTGGGGCCAACGTTCTGACTTTC. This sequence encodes CATLFTSGANVLTF.

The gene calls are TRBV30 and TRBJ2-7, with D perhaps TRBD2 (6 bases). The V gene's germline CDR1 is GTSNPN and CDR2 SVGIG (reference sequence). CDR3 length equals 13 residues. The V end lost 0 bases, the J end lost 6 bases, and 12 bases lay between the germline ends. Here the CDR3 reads CAWSVLGGVEQYF. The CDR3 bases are TGTGCCTGGAGTGTACTTGGAGGGGTCGAGCAGTACTTC.

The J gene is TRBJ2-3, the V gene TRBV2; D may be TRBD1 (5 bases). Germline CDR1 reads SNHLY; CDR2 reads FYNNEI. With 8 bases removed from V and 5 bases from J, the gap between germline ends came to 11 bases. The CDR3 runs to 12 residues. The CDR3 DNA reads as TGTGCCAGCGGACAAAATCAAGATACGCAGTATTTT. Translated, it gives CASGQNQDTQYF.

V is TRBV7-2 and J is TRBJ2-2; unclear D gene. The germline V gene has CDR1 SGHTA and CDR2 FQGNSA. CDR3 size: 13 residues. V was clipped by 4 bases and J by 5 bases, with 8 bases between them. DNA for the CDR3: TGTGCCAGCAGCTCTGACTGGACCGGGGAGCTGTTTTTT. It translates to CASSSDWTGELFF. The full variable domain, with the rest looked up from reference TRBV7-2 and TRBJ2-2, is GAGVSQSPSNKVTEKGKDVELRCDPISGHTALYWYRQSLGQGLEFLIYFQGNSAPDKSGLPSDRFSAERTGGSVSTLTIQRTQQEDSAVYLCASSSDWTGELFFGEGSRLTVL.

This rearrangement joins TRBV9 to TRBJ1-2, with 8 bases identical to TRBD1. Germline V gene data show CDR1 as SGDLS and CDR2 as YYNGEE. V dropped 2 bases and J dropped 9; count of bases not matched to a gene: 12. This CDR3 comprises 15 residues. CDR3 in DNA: TGTGCCAGCAGCGTCGAACCCGGACAGGGACGGAGCTACACCTTC. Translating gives CASSVEPGQGRSYTF.

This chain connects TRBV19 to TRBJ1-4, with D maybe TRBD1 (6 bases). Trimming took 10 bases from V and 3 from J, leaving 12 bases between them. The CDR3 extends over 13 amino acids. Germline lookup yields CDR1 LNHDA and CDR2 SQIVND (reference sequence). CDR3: CATRTVANEKLFF. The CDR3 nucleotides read TGTGCCACTCGGACAGTCGCTAATGAAAAACTGTTTTTT.

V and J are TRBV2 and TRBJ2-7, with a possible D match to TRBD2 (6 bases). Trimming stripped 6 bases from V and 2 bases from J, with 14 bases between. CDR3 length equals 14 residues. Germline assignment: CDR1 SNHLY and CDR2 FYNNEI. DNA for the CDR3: TGTGCCAGCAGGGCCGGGACTGTAACCTACGAGCAGTACTTC. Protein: CASRAGTVTYEQYF.

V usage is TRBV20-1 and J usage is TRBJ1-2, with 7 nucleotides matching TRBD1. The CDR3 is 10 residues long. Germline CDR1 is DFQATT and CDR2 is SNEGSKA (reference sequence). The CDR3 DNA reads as TGCAGCATCCGGGACAGCCTCTACACCTTC. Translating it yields CSIRDSLYTF.

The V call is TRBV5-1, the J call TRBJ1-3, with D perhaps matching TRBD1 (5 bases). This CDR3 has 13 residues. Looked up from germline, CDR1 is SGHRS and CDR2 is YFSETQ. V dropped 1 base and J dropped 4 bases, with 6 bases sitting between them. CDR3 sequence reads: CASSLQGGNTIYF. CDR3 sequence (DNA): TGCGCCAGCAGCTTGCAGGGCGGAAACACCATATATTTT.

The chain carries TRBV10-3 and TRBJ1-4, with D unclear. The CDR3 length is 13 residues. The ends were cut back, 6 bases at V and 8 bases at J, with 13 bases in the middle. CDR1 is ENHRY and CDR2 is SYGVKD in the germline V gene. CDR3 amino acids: CAISGSPLEKLFF. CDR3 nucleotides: TGTGCCATCAGCGGGTCCCCTCTGGAAAAACTGTTTTTT.

This CDR3 reads CASSFWSLAGEGEQFF. The CDR3 bases are TGTGCCAGCAGTTTTTGGTCGCTAGCGGGAGAGGGTGAGCAGTTCTTC. This rearrangement joins TRBV28 to TRBJ2-1; TRBD2 aligns across 10 bases. Germline V CDR1 and CDR2: MDHEN, SYDVKM. CDR3 size: 16 residues. V gave up 3 bases and J gave up 9 bases; unmatched junction bases: 11. Full variable domain (remainder filled in from reference TRBV28 and TRBJ2-1): DVKVTQSSRYLVKRTGEKVFLECVQDMDHENMFWYRQDPGLGLRLIYFSYDVKMKEKGDIPEGYSVSREKKERFSLILESASTNQTSMYLCASSFWSLAGEGEQFFGPGTRLTVL.

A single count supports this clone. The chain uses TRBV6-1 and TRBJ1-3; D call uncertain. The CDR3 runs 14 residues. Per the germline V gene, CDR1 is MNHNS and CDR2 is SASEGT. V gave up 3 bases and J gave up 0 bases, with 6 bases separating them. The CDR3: CASSESFSGNTIYF. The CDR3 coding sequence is TGTGCCAGCAGTGAGTCCTTCTCTGGAAACACCATATATTTT.

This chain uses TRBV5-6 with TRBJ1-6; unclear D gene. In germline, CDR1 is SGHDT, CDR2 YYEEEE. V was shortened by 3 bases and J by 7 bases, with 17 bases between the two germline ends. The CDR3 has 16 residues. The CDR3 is CASSWKRGSKNSPLHF. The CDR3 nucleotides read TGTGCCAGCAGCTGGAAGCGCGGCAGCAAAAATTCACCCCTCCACTTT.